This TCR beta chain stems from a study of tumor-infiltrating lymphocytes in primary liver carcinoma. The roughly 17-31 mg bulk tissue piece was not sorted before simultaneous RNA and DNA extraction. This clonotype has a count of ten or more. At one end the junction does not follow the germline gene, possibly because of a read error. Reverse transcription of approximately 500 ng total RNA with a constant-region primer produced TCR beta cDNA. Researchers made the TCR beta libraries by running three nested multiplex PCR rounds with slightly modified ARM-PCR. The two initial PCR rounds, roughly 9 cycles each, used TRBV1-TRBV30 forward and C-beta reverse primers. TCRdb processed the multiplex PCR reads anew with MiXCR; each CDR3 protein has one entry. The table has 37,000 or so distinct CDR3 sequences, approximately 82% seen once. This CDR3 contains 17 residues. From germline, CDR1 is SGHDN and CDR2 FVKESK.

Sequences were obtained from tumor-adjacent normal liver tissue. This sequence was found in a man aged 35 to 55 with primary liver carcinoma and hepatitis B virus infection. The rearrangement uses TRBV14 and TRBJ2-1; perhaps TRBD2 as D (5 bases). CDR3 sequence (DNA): TGTGCCATCAGCCAAGATCCTCGATCGACGGGGATCCTCCCCGGGTTCTTC. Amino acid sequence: CAISQDPRSTGILPGFF. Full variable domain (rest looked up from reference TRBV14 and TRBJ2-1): EAGVTQFPSHSVIEKGQTVTLRCDPISGHDNLYWYRRVMGKEIKFLLHFVKESKQDESGMPNNRFLAERTGGTYSTLKVQPAELEDSGVYFCAISQDPRSTGILPGFFGPGTRLTVL.